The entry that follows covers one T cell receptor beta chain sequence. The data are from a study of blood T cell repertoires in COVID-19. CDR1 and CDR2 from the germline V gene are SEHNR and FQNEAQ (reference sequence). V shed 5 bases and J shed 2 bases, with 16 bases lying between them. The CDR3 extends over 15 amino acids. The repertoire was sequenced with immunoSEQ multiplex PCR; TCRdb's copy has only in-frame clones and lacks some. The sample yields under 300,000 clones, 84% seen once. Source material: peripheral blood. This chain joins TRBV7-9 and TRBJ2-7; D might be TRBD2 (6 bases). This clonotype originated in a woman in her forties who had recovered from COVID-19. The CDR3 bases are TGTGCCAGCAGCCTCCGGGACTTGACCCCCTACGAGCAGTACTTC. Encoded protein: CASSLRDLTPYEQYF.